This T cell receptor beta chain was captured by sequencing in a study of T cell changes during pregnancy in multiple sclerosis. This clone was detected only once. V was clipped by 10 bases and J by 8 bases; unmatched bases: 8. Germline values: CDR1 ENHRY, CDR2 SYGVKD. The CDR3 totals 13 residues. Using immunoSEQ multiplex PCR, the repertoire was profiled, and TCRdb retains in-frame clones only, with some absent. The top ten clones hold about 0.34% of a sample with tens of thousands of clones, around nine tenths of them seen once. The receptor comes from a female donor in good health, enrolled as a control in a pregnancy study. This sample comprised CD4+ T cells from peripheral blood mononuclear cells, obtained after pregnancy. The V gene is TRBV10-3, the J gene TRBJ1-4; 9 bases are a match to TRBD1. CDR3 sequence reads: CANSDRGGEKLFF. The CDR3, as DNA: TGTGCCAACTCGGACAGGGGCGGGGAAAAACTGTTTTTT.